What follows are 15 T cell receptor beta chains derived from one specimen sequenced in a study of lymphopenia after photon versus proton radiotherapy. Libraries were prepared by immunoSEQ multiplex PCR; TCRdb keeps only in-frame clonotypes and omits some of them. The sample lists 10,000 to 15,000 clones; approximately 88% were seen once. Sequences were derived from peripheral blood, sampled from a patient treated with proton-based radiotherapy. These receptors all stem from a man in his fifties or sixties with pancreatic cancer.

The chain links TRBV4-1 to TRBJ1-1; no clear D. Germline CDR1 MGHRA, CDR2 YSYEKL. V was pared by 4 bases and J by 1 base, with 10 bases between. The CDR3 extends over 14 amino acids. The CDR3 sequence is CASSPHLGNTEAFF. CDR3 nucleotide sequence: TGCGCCAGCAGCCCCCATCTTGGGAACACTGAAGCTTTCTTT.

The J gene is TRBJ2-3, the V gene TRBV30; the match to TRBD2 covers 8 bases. Germline V lookup: CDR1 GTSNPN, CDR2 SVGIG (reference sequence). The V and J ends lost 5 bases and 2 bases, in that order; junction bases with no gene match: 3. This CDR3 spans 13 amino acids. CDR3 amino acids: CAWRGGITDTQYF. DNA of the CDR3: TGTGCCTGGCGGGGGGGGATCACAGATACGCAGTATTTT.

The V call is TRBV5-1, the J call TRBJ2-3; D is ambiguous. The CDR3 runs to 14 residues. Trimming shortened V by 0 bases and J by 3 bases, and 8 bases separated the two germline ends. Looked up from germline, CDR1 is SGHRS and CDR2 is YFSETQ. The CDR3 protein is CASSLGHQTDTQYF. The CDR3 region has the DNA TGCGCCAGCAGCTTGGGGCACCAGACAGATACGCAGTATTTT.

This chain links TRBV18 with TRBJ2-7; tentatively, D is TRBD1 (5 bases). From germline, CDR1 is KGHSH and CDR2 LQKENI. CDR3 size: 15 residues. V was cut by 0 bases and J by 7 bases, with 16 bases left in between. The CDR3 bases are TGTGCCAGCTCACCACCCTCCAGGGTAGAAGATGAGCAGTACTTC. Translation: CASSPPSRVEDEQYF.

This chain uses TRBV5-1 with TRBJ2-1; 13 nucleotides agree with TRBD2. CDR3 length: 16 residues. The germline V gene encodes CDR1 SGHRS and CDR2 YFSETQ. V was pared by 7 bases and J by 3 bases, with 7 bases of the junction left unmatched. This CDR3 reads CASHKGTSGIYNEQFF. CDR3 nucleotide sequence: TGCGCCAGCCATAAGGGGACTAGCGGGATCTACAATGAGCAGTTCTTC. The variable domain in full, completed from reference TRBV5-1 and TRBJ2-1, reads KAGVTQTPRYLIKTRGQQVTLSCSPISGHRSVSWYQQTPGQGLQFLFEYFSETQRNKGNFPGRFSGRQFSNSRSEMNVSTLELGDSALYLCASHKGTSGIYNEQFFGPGTRLTVL.

In its sample, this clone was seen once. The chain links TRBV7-2 to TRBJ2-1; no firm D call. CDR1 and CDR2 from the germline V gene are SGHTA and FQGNSA. The V end lost 1 base, the J end lost 7 bases, and 17 bases lay between the germline ends. The CDR3 is 16 amino acids. The CDR3 DNA sequence: TGTGCCAGCAGCTTAGGGCTAGTCCTATTAACAAATGAGCAGTTCTTC. Translating it yields CASSLGLVLLTNEQFF.

This chain links TRBV6-4 with TRBJ2-5; possibly TRBD2 for D (5 bases). Germline V gene sequence: CDR1 MRHNA, CDR2 SNTAGT. Deletions cut 10 bases from V and 5 bases from J, with 14 bases between. CDR3 length: 12 amino acids. The CDR3 loop is CATTRASETQYF. In DNA, the CDR3 is TGTGCCACCACTAGGGCTAGTGAGACCCAGTACTTC.

There are a few counts of this clone. This chain joins TRBV29-1 and TRBJ2-5; 10 nucleotides agree with TRBD2. Trimming took 5 bases from V and 0 from J; bases not matched to a gene: 6. CDR3 length: 15 amino acids. From germline, CDR1 is SQVTM and CDR2 ANQGSEA. The CDR3 reads CSVHPTSGYQETQYF. Written as DNA, the CDR3 is TGCAGCGTTCATCCGACTAGCGGGTACCAAGAGACCCAGTACTTC.

This chain joins TRBV20-1 and TRBJ1-2; possibly TRBD1 for D (5 bases). Looked up from germline, CDR1 is DFQATT and CDR2 is SNEGSKA (reference sequence). Deletions cut 4 bases from V and 8 bases from J, with 11 bases between. The CDR3 sequence is 11 residues long. The CDR3 DNA sequence: TGCAGTGCTACCGGCTACAGGGGCTACACCTTC. Translating gives CSATGYRGYTF.

The chain combines TRBV18 with TRBJ1-2, with 7 bases fitting TRBD1. The germline gives CDR1 KGHSH, CDR2 LQKENI. With V trimmed by 4 bases and J by 6 bases, 11 bases remained unmatched. The CDR3 has 15 amino acids. The CDR3 protein is CASSQLTGIGDGYTF. DNA for the CDR3: TGTGCCAGCTCACAACTGACAGGGATAGGCGATGGCTACACCTTC.

The chain couples TRBV29-1 to TRBJ2-6; a weak D match, TRBD1 (5 bases). The V end lost 4 bases, the J end lost 0 bases, and 10 bases lay between the germline ends. Looked up from germline, CDR1 is SQVTM and CDR2 is ANQGSEA. The CDR3 contains 15 residues. The DNA for the CDR3 is TGCAGCGTTGGTCAGGGCCACTCTGGGGCCAACGTCCTGACTTTC. Translated: CSVGQGHSGANVLTF.

The J gene is TRBJ2-4, the V gene TRBV9; 8 nucleotides align to TRBD1. The V segment lost 0 bases and the J segment 6 bases; nucleotides outside the gene matches: 11. The CDR3 runs 17 residues. Germline assignment: CDR1 SGDLS and CDR2 YYNGEE. The CDR3 sequence is CASSVDPGGASRNIQYF. CDR3 sequence (DNA): TGTGCCAGCAGCGTAGACCCAGGGGGCGCGTCTAGAAACATTCAGTACTTC.

The rearrangement uses TRBV11-2 and TRBJ1-1, with D tentatively TRBD1 (6 bases). This CDR3 region has 15 residues. CDR1 and CDR2 (germline): SGHAT, FQNNGV. Trimming removed 1 base from V and 4 bases from J, with 13 bases in between. This chain's CDR3 is CASSLAGAVVTEAFF. Written as DNA, the CDR3 is TGTGCCAGCAGCTTAGCAGGGGCTGTGGTCACTGAAGCTTTCTTT.

The chain uses TRBV30 and TRBJ2-2; D is uncertain. Trimming stripped 2 bases from V and 1 base from J, with 2 bases between. This CDR3 comprises 12 residues. The germline gives CDR1 GTSNPN, CDR2 SVGIG (reference sequence). This chain's CDR3 is CAWSLNTGELFF. In nucleotides, the CDR3 is TGTGCCTGGAGTTTGAACACCGGGGAGCTGTTTTTT.

The chain is built from TRBV7-2 and TRBJ2-1; D is ambiguous. The germline V gene has CDR1 SGHTA and CDR2 FQGNSA. This CDR3 has 17 residues. V was trimmed by 4 bases and J by 5 bases, leaving 21 bases between them. The DNA for the CDR3 is TGTGCCAGCAGCTCAAAGCTTTCAGGTCCGAATCACAATGAGCAGTTCTTC. Translation gives CASSSKLSGPNHNEQFF.